The 31 T cell receptor beta chains below all came from one sample that was sequenced in a study of T cell changes during pregnancy in multiple sclerosis (dated by TCRdb to about 2019). Receptor libraries were prepared by the immunoSEQ multiplex PCR assay. Not all clones reach the TCRdb copy of this immuneACCESS table, which keeps in-frame sequences only. Checked studies attribute under half of the gap to unresolved V genes and leave the rest unexplained. The sample table holds roughly 51,000 clones, of which 94% were seen once. The ten largest clones capture around 5.5% of the sample. The specimen comprised CD8+ T cells from peripheral blood mononuclear cells, sampled before pregnancy. These receptors originate from a female donor with multiple sclerosis, enrolled in a pregnancy study.

By share, this clone ranks as medium-sized. The chain employs TRBV5-6 and TRBJ2-7, with 11 positions matching TRBD2. This CDR3 has 15 residues. Trimming at V came to 4 bases and at J to 7 bases, leaving 10 bases not matched to a gene. Germline CDR1 SGHDT, CDR2 YYEEEE. The CDR3: CASSTTSGVHLEQYF. The CDR3 DNA sequence: TGTGCCAGCAGCACGACTAGCGGGGTCCATCTGGAGCAGTACTTC.

This CDR3 is CASSWEQGGPDTQYF. CDR3 DNA sequence: TGTGCCAGCAGCTGGGAACAGGGGGGGCCAGATACGCAGTATTTT. V and J are TRBV5-6 and TRBJ2-3, with a tentative D call TRBD1 (8 bases). CDR1 is SGHDT and CDR2 is YYEEEE in the germline V gene. V lost 3 bases and J 4 bases, leaving 15 bases between the germline ends. CDR3 size: 15 residues.

The CDR3 region has the DNA TGCGCCAGCAGCTTGTCTTTAGCGGGTAGTTACAATGAGCAGTTCTTC. Amino acid sequence: CASSLSLAGSYNEQFF. The chain is built from TRBV5-1 and TRBJ2-1; 7 bases match TRBD2. V shed 1 base and J 4 bases; nucleotides not matched to a gene: 8. The CDR3 has 16 amino acids. The germline gives CDR1 SGHRS, CDR2 YFSETQ.

This sequence joins TRBV29-1 and TRBJ2-7, with 7 bases identical to TRBD1. The CDR3 loop spans 13 amino acids. The junction had 7 bases not matched to a gene; V was cut back by 2 bases and J by 6 bases. Germline CDR1 reads SQVTM; CDR2 reads ANQGSEA. CDR3 loop: CSVEYGDSPEQYF. The CDR3 DNA reads as TGCAGCGTTGAATACGGGGACAGTCCCGAGCAGTACTTC.

The chain links TRBV27 to TRBJ2-2; TRBD2 might be the D (6 bases). Trimming left V 3 bases short and J 4 bases short, with 9 bases between. Per the germline V gene, CDR1 is MNHEY and CDR2 is SMNVEV (reference sequence). The CDR3 length is 14 residues. The CDR3 spells CASSFGGATGELFF. The CDR3 DNA sequence: TGTGCCAGCAGTTTCGGGGGTGCCACCGGGGAGCTGTTTTTT.

The CDR3 nucleotides read TGTGGGACAGGGGTTAGTTACGAGCAGTACTTC. Translating it yields CGTGVSYEQYF. This chain connects TRBV28 to TRBJ2-7; TRBD1 matches at 9 bases. The CDR3 has 11 amino acids. Germline lookup yields CDR1 MDHEN and CDR2 SYDVKM.

The chain has TRBV27 and TRBJ2-2; D gene uncertain. The CDR3 has 16 residues. The germline V and J ends were trimmed by 2 bases and 2 bases, with 12 bases remaining between them. Germline loops: CDR1 MNHEY, CDR2 SMNVEV (reference sequence). The CDR3 DNA sequence: TGTGCCAGCAGTTTAAACCAATACAAAAACACCGGGGAGCTGTTTTTT. Translated: CASSLNQYKNTGELFF.

This chain links TRBV6-6 with TRBJ1-5, with TRBD1 matching 7 bases. The J segment lost 6 bases and the V segment lost 2 bases, leaving 10 bases of the junction unmatched. The CDR3 covers 16 residues. CDR1 is MNHNY, CDR2 SVGAGI, per germline (reference sequence). The CDR3 loop reads CASSYGLDREVQPQHF. The CDR3 DNA follows: TGTGCCAGCAGTTACGGATTAGACAGGGAGGTTCAGCCCCAGCATTTT.

The rearrangement uses TRBV5-1 and TRBJ1-3; D is ambiguous. This CDR3 is built from 15 residues. V lost 3 bases and J lost 1, with 11 bases in between. From germline, CDR1 is SGHRS and CDR2 YFSETQ. The CDR3 DNA sequence: TGCGCCAGCAGCTCGAACAGTATTTCTGGAAACACCATATATTTT. Residues: CASSSNSISGNTIYF.

The rearrangement links TRBV27 to TRBJ2-1; 10 bases are a match to TRBD2. J lost 2 bases, V lost 4 bases, and 5 bases had no gene match. The germline gives CDR1 MNHEY, CDR2 SMNVEV (reference sequence). CDR3 length: 16 residues. CDR3 sequence reads: CASSSGLAETYNEQFF. The CDR3 DNA reads as TGTGCCAGCAGTTCCGGACTAGCGGAGACCTACAATGAGCAGTTCTTC.

This sequence joins TRBV9 and TRBJ2-5, with 7 bases that match TRBD2. Germline V gene sequence: CDR1 SGDLS, CDR2 YYNGEE. The CDR3 covers 17 residues. The J segment lost 2 bases and the V segment lost 0 bases, leaving 10 bases of the junction unmatched. CDR3 sequence: CASSVEDWGGIQETQYF. CDR3 DNA: TGTGCCAGCAGCGTAGAGGATTGGGGAGGGATTCAAGAGACCCAGTACTTC.

The CDR3 nucleotides are TGCGCCAGCAGCTTGGGGGGGGGACCCTACAATGAGCAGTTCTTC. Its translation: CASSLGGGPYNEQFF. The chain joins TRBV5-1 to TRBJ2-1; 7 bases are a match to TRBD2. Germline CDR1 is SGHRS and CDR2 is YFSETQ. The CDR3 loop spans 15 amino acids. The V gene end was trimmed by 0 bases and the J gene end by 2 bases; junction bases not matched to a gene: 2.

The chain has TRBV10-1 and TRBJ2-7, with 13 bases fitting TRBD2. V trimming: 6 bases; J trimming: 6 bases; junction bases outside the gene matches: 5. Looked up from germline, CDR1 is WNHNN and CDR2 is SYGVQD (reference sequence). This CDR3 comprises 14 residues. Here the CDR3 reads CASSSGTSGIEQYF. The DNA for the CDR3 is TGCGCCAGCAGCTCGGGGACTAGCGGGATCGAGCAGTACTTC.

This clone was picked up one time. V usage is TRBV7-9 and J usage is TRBJ2-7; D remains ambiguous. The germline gives CDR1 SEHNR, CDR2 FQNEAQ (reference sequence). This CDR3 spans 12 amino acids. The V end was cut by 1 base, the J end by 7 bases, with 8 bases between. CDR3 region: CASSLDSWEQYF. The CDR3 nucleotides read TGTGCCAGCAGCTTAGACTCTTGGGAGCAGTACTTC.

This chain joins TRBV13 and TRBJ2-7; 12 bases fit TRBD2. Germline V lookup: CDR1 PRHDT, CDR2 FYEKMQ (reference sequence). The CDR3 is 16 residues long. The V and J ends lost 3 bases and 4 bases, in that order; junction bases with no gene match: 7. The CDR3, as DNA: TGTGCCAGCAGCTTCCCGACTAGCGGGAGACGGTACGAGCAGTACTTC. Encoded protein: CASSFPTSGRRYEQYF.

This chain links TRBV27 with TRBJ1-4, with D maybe TRBD1 (6 bases). The CDR3 sequence is 15 residues long. The V gene lost 2 bases and the J gene lost 5 bases, with 12 bases spanning the gap. The germline CDR1 and CDR2 sequences are MNHEY and SMNVEV (reference sequence). In DNA form, the CDR3 reads TGTGCCAGCAGTTTACCGGGGGGCACGAATGAAAAACTGTTTTTT. Its protein is CASSLPGGTNEKLFF.

This chain joins TRBV25-1 and TRBJ2-7; D is perhaps TRBD1 (6 bases). The germline gives CDR1 MGHDK, CDR2 SYGVNS. Trimming removed 7 bases at V and 5 bases at J, with 21 bases between. The CDR3 length is 15 residues. This CDR3 reads CASTPGRGDGDEQYF. As DNA, the CDR3 is TGTGCCAGCACTCCCGGCAGGGGAGATGGCGACGAGCAGTACTTC.

The chain recombines TRBV29-1 with TRBJ2-2; 14 bases align to TRBD2. Germline trimming cut 6 bases from V and 2 bases from J; bases unmatched to any gene: 5. The CDR3 contains 16 residues. Germline assignment: CDR1 SQVTM and CDR2 ANQGSEA. Here the CDR3 DNA reads TGCAGCGTGCTGACTAGCGGGAGGGAAAACACCGGGGAGCTGTTTTTT. As protein: CSVLTSGRENTGELFF.

This sequence joins TRBV9 and TRBJ2-7; TRBD1 matches 8 bases. Germline assignment: CDR1 SGDLS and CDR2 YYNGEE. The CDR3 consists of 14 residues. Trimming at V came to 5 bases and at J to 6 bases, leaving 10 bases not matched to a gene. The chain's CDR3 is CASSLDRGRSEQYF. The DNA for the CDR3 is TGTGCCAGCAGTCTCGACAGGGGAAGGAGCGAGCAGTACTTC. The whole variable domain, remainder taken from reference TRBV9 and TRBJ2-7, is DSGVTQTPKHLITATGQRVTLRCSPRSGDLSVYWYQQSLDQGLQFLIQYYNGEERAKGNILERFSAQQFPDLHSELNLSSLELGDSALYFCASSLDRGRSEQYFGPGTRLTVT.

The chain carries TRBV13 and TRBJ2-5; the match to TRBD1 covers 8 bases. The CDR3 runs to 14 residues. The J segment lost 2 bases and the V segment lost 5 bases, leaving 4 bases of the junction unmatched. Germline CDR1 and CDR2: PRHDT and FYEKMQ (reference sequence). This chain's CDR3 is CASSPGGVQETQYF. The DNA for the CDR3 is TGTGCCAGCAGCCCAGGGGGCGTTCAAGAGACCCAGTACTTC.

This clone was recorded once. The rearrangement uses TRBV7-7 and TRBJ2-7; tentative D call: TRBD1 (6 bases). CDR1 SSHAT and CDR2 FNYEAQ come from the germline V gene (reference sequence). The germline V and J ends were trimmed by 0 bases and 4 bases, with 10 bases remaining between them. The length of the CDR3 is 14 residues. Written as DNA, the CDR3 is TGTGCCAGCAGCTTAGCCAGGGGCGGGTACGAGCAGTACTTC. The encoded protein is CASSLARGGYEQYF.

The chain has TRBV5-1 and TRBJ2-5; 7 bases fit TRBD2. Trimming took 3 bases from V and 5 from J; bases not matched to a gene: 13. The CDR3 consists of 16 residues. Germline V CDR1 and CDR2: SGHRS, YFSETQ. CDR3 sequence (DNA): TGCGCCAGCAGCTCTGATACGGGCAGGACTAGGGAGACCCAGTACTTC. This gives the protein CASSSDTGRTRETQYF.

Here the CDR3 reads CASSLTGEETDTQYF. The CDR3 DNA reads as TGTGCCAGCAGCTTGACGGGGGAGGAGACAGATACGCAGTATTTT. The gene calls are TRBV5-8 and TRBJ2-3, with D maybe TRBD2 (6 bases). The germline V gene encodes CDR1 SGHTS and CDR2 YDEGEE. The CDR3 sequence is 15 residues long. V was pared by 1 base and J by 3 bases, with 12 bases between.

The V and J genes are TRBV6-1 and TRBJ2-1, with 8 bases lining up with TRBD2. Germline V gene data show CDR1 as MNHNS and CDR2 as SASEGT. Trimming took 2 bases from V and 5 from J; bases not matched to a gene: 8. The CDR3 spans 16 residues. CDR3 residues: CASSETPTSGHNEQFF. In DNA form, the CDR3 reads TGTGCCAGCAGTGAAACCCCTACTAGCGGTCACAATGAGCAGTTCTTC.

On this clone itself: Compared with germline, one end of the junction differs, possibly owing to a read error. This chain joins TRBV19 and TRBJ2-3, with 12 bases matching TRBD2. Germline V lookup: CDR1 LNHDA, CDR2 SQIVND (reference sequence). This CDR3 has 21 residues. The CDR3 nucleotides read TGTGCCAGTAGTACCCCCCGGGACAGACGGACTAGCGGGGAGGGCACGGATACGCAGTATTTT. It specifies CASSTPRDRRTSGEGTDTQYF. Full variable domain (remainder filled in from reference TRBV19 and TRBJ2-3): DGGITQSPKYLFRKEGQNVTLSCEQNLNHDAMYWYRQDPGQGLRLIYYSQIVNDFQKGDIAEGYSVSREKKESFPLTVTSAQKNPTAFYLCASSTPRDRRTSGEGTDTQYFGPGTRLTVL.

The CDR3 DNA is TGCGCCAGCAGCCGTCGGGAGGGAAGCAATCAGCCCCAGCATTTT. As protein: CASSRREGSNQPQHF. The V gene is TRBV4-1, the J gene TRBJ1-5; no firm D call. CDR3 length: 15 amino acids. Germline assignment: CDR1 MGHRA and CDR2 YSYEKL. V dropped 4 bases and J dropped 1 base, with 11 bases sitting between them.

This clone was recorded once. This chain uses TRBV6-4 with TRBJ2-3, with 8 bases that match TRBD2. The ends lost 8 bases at V and 0 bases at J; junction bases unmatched: 4. Germline assignment: CDR1 MRHNA and CDR2 SNTAGT. CDR3 length: 14 residues. The CDR3 coding sequence is TGTGCCAGCCGAGCGGGAGAGAGCACAGATACGCAGTATTTT. As protein: CASRAGESTDTQYF.

This chain connects TRBV7-9 to TRBJ1-1, with 9 bases aligning to TRBD1. The CDR3 has 13 amino acids. Trimming at V came to 4 bases and at J to 6 bases, leaving 3 bases not matched to a gene. CDR1 is SEHNR and CDR2 is FQNEAQ in the germline V gene (reference sequence). The CDR3, as DNA: TGTGCCAGCAGCTCCGACAGGGGGGCTGAAGCTTTCTTT. Protein sequence: CASSSDRGAEAFF.

This chain joins TRBV4-1 and TRBJ2-2; 7 bases agree with TRBD1. CDR1 and CDR2 (germline): MGHRA, YSYEKL. After removal of 4 bases from V and 4 bases from J, the junction contained 6 bases not matched to a gene. The length of the CDR3 is 15 residues. Here the CDR3 DNA reads TGCGCCAGCAGCCGAATAGGGGGCTTCACCGGGGAGCTGTTTTTT. As protein: CASSRIGGFTGELFF.

V is TRBV29-1 and J is TRBJ2-7; 9 nucleotides match TRBD1. The J segment lost 3 bases and the V segment lost 1 base, leaving 10 bases of the junction unmatched. CDR3 length: 16 residues. Germline V gene data show CDR1 as SQVTM and CDR2 as ANQGSEA. The CDR3 is CSVEGDTGGLSYEQYF. The CDR3 DNA reads TGCAGCGTTGAAGGGGACACAGGGGGCCTTAGCTACGAGCAGTACTTC.

The chain has TRBV19 and TRBJ1-5; D unclear. Per germline, CDR1 LNHDA and CDR2 SQIVND (reference sequence). The V gene lost 6 bases and the J gene lost 3 bases, with 15 bases spanning the gap. This CDR3 has 15 residues. The CDR3 region is CASRPGSGYNQPQHF. Written as DNA, the CDR3 is TGTGCCAGTAGGCCGGGGAGTGGTTACAATCAGCCCCAGCATTTT.